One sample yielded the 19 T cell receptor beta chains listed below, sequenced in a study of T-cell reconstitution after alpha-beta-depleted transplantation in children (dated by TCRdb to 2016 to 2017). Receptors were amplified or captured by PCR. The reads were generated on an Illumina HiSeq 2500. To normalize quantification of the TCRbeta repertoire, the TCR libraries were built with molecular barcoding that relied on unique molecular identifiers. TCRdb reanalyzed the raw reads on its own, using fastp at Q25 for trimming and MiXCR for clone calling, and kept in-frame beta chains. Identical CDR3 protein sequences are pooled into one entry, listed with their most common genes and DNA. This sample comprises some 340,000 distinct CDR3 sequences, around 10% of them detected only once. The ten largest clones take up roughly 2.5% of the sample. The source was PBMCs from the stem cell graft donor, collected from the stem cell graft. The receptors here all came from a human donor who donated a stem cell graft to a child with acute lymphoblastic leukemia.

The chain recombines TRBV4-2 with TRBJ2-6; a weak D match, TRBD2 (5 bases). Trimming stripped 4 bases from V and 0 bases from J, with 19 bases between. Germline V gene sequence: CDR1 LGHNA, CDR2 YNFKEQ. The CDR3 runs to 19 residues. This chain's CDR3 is CASSLNTGMRFSGANVLTF. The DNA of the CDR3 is TGTGCCAGCAGCCTAAATACCGGGATGCGCTTCTCTGGGGCCAACGTCCTGACTTTC.

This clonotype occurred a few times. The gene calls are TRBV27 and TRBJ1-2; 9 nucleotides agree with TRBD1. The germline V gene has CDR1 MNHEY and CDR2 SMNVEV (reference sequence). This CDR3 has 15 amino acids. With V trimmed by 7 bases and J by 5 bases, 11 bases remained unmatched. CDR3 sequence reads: CASTLVGTGNYGYTF. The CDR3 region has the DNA TGTGCCAGCACCCTAGTGGGGACAGGGAATTATGGCTACACCTTC.

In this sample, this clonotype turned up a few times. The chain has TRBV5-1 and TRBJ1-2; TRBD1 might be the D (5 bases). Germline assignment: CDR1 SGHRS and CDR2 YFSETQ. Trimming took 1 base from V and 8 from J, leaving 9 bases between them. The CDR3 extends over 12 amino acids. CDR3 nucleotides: TGCGCCAGCAGCTTGACTAGGGGCGGCTACACCTTC. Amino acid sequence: CASSLTRGGYTF.

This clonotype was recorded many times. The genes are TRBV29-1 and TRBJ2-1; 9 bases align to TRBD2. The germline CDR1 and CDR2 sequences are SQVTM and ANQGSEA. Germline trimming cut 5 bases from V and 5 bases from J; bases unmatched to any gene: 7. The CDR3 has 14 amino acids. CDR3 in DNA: TGCAGCGTTTGGACTAGCGATCCGGACAATGAGCAGTTCTTC. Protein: CSVWTSDPDNEQFF.

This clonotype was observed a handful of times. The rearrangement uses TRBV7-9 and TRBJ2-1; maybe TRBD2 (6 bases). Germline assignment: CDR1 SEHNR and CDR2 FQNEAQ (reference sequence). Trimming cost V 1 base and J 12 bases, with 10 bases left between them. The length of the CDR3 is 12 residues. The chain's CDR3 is CASSLVLGGQFF. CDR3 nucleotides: TGTGCCAGCAGCTTAGTTTTGGGGGGGCAGTTCTTC.

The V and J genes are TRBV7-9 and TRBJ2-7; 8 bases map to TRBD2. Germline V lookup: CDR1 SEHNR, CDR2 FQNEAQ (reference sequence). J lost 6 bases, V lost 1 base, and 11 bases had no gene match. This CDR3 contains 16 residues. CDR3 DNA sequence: TGTGCCAGCAGCTTAGGTGCGGGGGGAACTCGGAGCGAGCAGTACTTC. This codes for CASSLGAGGTRSEQYF.

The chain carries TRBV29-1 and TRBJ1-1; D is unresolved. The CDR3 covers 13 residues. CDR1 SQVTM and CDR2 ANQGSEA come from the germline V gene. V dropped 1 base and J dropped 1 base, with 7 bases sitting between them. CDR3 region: CSVEGRENTEAFF. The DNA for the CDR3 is TGCAGCGTTGAAGGTCGGGAGAACACTGAAGCTTTCTTT.

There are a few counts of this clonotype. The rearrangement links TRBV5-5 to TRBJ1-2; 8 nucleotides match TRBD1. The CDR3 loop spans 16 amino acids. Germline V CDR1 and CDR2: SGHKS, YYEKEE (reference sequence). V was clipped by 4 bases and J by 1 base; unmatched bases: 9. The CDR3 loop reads CASSGGQGAYNYGYTF. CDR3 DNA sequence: TGTGCCAGCAGCGGGGGCCAGGGGGCTTATAACTATGGCTACACCTTC.

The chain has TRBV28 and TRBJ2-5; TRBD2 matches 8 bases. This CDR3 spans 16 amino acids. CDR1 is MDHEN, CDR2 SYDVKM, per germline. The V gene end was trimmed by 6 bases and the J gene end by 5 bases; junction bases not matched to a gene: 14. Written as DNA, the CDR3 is TGTGCCAGCAGCTCAGGGCCCGGGACTAGTGTGGAGACCCAGTACTTC. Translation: CASSSGPGTSVETQYF.

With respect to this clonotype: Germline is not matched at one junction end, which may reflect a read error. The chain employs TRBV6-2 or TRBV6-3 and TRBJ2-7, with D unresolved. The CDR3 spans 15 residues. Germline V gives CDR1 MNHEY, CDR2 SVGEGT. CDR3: CASSQRVIDPYDQYF. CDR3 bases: TGTGCCAGCAGCCAAAGAGTGATAGACCCCTACGACCAGTACTTC.

CDR3 region: CASSTGTSGDSYNEQFF. CDR3 DNA: TGTGCCAGCAGCACAGGGACTAGCGGGGACTCCTACAATGAGCAGTTCTTC. The J gene is TRBJ2-1, the V gene TRBV7-3; 13 positions agree with TRBD2. The junction had 4 bases not matched to a gene; V was cut back by 5 bases and J by 0 bases. CDR1 and CDR2 (germline): SGHTA, FQGTGA. The CDR3 has 17 amino acids.

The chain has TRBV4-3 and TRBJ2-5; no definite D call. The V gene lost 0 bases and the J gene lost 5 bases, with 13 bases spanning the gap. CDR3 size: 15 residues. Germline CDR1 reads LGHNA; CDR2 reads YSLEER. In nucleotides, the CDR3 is TGCGCCAGCAGCCAAGACTCGATTGGTGGGGAGACCCAGTACTTC. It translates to CASSQDSIGGETQYF.

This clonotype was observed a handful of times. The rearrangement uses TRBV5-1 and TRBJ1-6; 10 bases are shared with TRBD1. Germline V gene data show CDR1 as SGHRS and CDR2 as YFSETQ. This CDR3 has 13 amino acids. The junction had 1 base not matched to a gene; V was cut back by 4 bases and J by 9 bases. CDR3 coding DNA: TGCGCCAGCAGCGGGGACAGGGGTTCACCCCTCCACTTT. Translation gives CASSGDRGSPLHF.

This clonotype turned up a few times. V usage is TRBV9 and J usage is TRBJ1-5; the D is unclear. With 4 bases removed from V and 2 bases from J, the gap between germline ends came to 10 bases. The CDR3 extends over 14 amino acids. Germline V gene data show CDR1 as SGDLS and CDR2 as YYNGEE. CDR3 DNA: TGTGCCAGCAGCACGGACCCGGGCAATCAGCCCCAGCATTTT. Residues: CASSTDPGNQPQHF.

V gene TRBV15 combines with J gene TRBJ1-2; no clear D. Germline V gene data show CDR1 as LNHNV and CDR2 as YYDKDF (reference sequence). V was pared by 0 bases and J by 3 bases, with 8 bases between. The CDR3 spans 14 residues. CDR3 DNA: TGTGCCACCAGCAGAGATCTAACGGACTATGGCTACACCTTC. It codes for CATSRDLTDYGYTF.

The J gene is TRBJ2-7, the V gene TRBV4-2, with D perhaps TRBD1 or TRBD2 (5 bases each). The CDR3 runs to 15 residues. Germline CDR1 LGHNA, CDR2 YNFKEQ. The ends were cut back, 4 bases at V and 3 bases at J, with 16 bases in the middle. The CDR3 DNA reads TGTGCCAGCAGCCGTGGGGGTGTGGGAGACTACGAGCAGTACTTC. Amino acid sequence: CASSRGGVGDYEQYF.

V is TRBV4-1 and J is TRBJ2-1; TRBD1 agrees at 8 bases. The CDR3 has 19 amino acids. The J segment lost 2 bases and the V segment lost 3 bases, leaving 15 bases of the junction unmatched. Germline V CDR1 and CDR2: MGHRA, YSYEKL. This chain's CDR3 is CASSHPQGAGDPTYNEQFF. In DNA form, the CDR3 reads TGCGCCAGCAGCCATCCCCAGGGGGCAGGGGATCCCACCTACAATGAGCAGTTCTTC.

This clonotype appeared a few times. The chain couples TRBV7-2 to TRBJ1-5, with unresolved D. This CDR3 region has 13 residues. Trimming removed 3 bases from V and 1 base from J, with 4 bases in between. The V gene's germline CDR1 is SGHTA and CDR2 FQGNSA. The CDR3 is CASSFRSNQPQHF. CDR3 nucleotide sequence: TGTGCCAGCAGCTTTAGGAGCAATCAGCCCCAGCATTTT.

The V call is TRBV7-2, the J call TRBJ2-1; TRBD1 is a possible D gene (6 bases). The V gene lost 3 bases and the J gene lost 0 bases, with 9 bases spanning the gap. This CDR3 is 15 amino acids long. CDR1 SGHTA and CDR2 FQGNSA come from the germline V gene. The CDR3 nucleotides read TGTGCCAGCAGCTTTGACAGGCTCTCCTACAATGAGCAGTTCTTC. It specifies CASSFDRLSYNEQFF. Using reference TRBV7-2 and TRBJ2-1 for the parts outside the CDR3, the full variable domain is GAGVSQSPSNKVTEKGKDVELRCDPISGHTALYWYRQSLGQGLEFLIYFQGNSAPDKSGLPSDRFSAERTGGSVSTLTIQRTQQEDSAVYLCASSFDRLSYNEQFFGPGTRLTVL.